This entry features one T cell receptor beta chain sequence. The antigen remains unidentified. These data belong to a study of cytomegalovirus exposure and HLA in healthy donors. Study results and caveats: In vitro testing confirmed a few CMV-associated chains as specific for CMV antigens. Investigators reported under 200 TCR beta chains as tied to cytomegalovirus. High specificity and sensitivity for cytomegalovirus status were reported for the classifier.

Libraries were prepared by immunoSEQ multiplex PCR; TCRdb keeps only in-frame clonotypes and omits some of them. The sample lists about 330,000 clones, roughly 87% occurring once. Looked up from germline, CDR1 is MDHEN and CDR2 is SYDVKM. V lost 7 bases and J 0 bases, leaving 13 bases between the germline ends. The CDR3 sequence is 15 residues long. While the first cohort had around 700 subjects, the donors belonged to the separate validation cohort of more than 95 subjects. The sequence derives from a woman aged 25-40 years in good health and CMV-seropositive. Source material: PBMCs. The rearrangement joins TRBV28 to TRBJ2-4, with D possibly being TRBD1 or TRBD2 (5 bases each). In DNA, the CDR3 is TGTGCCAGCAACCCGAGAGGGGAAGCCAAAAACATTCAGTACTTC. Protein: CASNPRGEAKNIQYF.